Presented here are 15 T cell receptor beta chains from one specimen sequenced in a study of cytomegalovirus exposure and HLA in healthy donors. Data came from immunoSEQ multiplex PCR; TCRdb stores just in-frame clones and leaves some out. This sample has about 360,000 clones, with roughly 88% found just once. Sequencing was done on a sample of PBMCs. These receptors came from a young woman in good health and CMV-seronegative.

The CDR3 DNA is TGTGCCAGCAGTATGACAGGGTACGAGCAGTACTTC. This translates into CASSMTGYEQYF. The chain links TRBV27 to TRBJ2-7; 7 bases fit TRBD1. Germline assignment: CDR1 MNHEY and CDR2 SMNVEV (reference sequence). There are 12 residues in the CDR3. The ends lost 5 bases at V and 4 bases at J; junction bases unmatched: 2.

This chain joins TRBV28 and TRBJ1-1; D gene unclear. Trimming cost V 3 bases and J 8 bases, with 16 bases left between them. CDR3 length: 14 amino acids. Germline values: CDR1 MDHEN, CDR2 SYDVKM. CDR3 sequence (DNA): TGTGCCAGCAGTTTTTGGCCAGGAACCCTCGAAGCTTTCTTT. This sequence encodes CASSFWPGTLEAFF.

The chain has TRBV7-3 and TRBJ2-5, with 7 positions matching TRBD2. Unmatched junction bases numbered 8, after V lost 8 bases and J lost 5 bases. Germline-derived CDR1 and CDR2 are SGHTA and FQGTGA. The CDR3 extends over 13 amino acids. The CDR3 nucleotides are TGTGCCAGCGCGGCGGGAGTGGTTGAGACCCAGTACTTC. Translation gives CASAAGVVETQYF.

This chain uses TRBV6-1 with TRBJ1-1; maybe TRBD1 (6 bases). The V end was cut by 0 bases, the J end by 4 bases, with 12 bases between. The CDR3 runs to 15 residues. Germline CDR1 MNHNS, CDR2 SASEGT. CDR3 region: CASSEAVRGATEAFF. The CDR3 region has the DNA TGTGCCAGCAGTGAAGCCGTCCGGGGGGCCACTGAAGCTTTCTTT.

V is TRBV27 and J is TRBJ2-2, with TRBD1 matching over 8 bases. With V trimmed by 3 bases and J by 9 bases, 3 bases remained unmatched. Per germline, CDR1 MNHEY and CDR2 SMNVEV (reference sequence). The CDR3 is 13 residues long. CDR3 sequence: CASSFSGGRELFF. The DNA for the CDR3 is TGTGCCAGCAGTTTCTCAGGGGGCCGGGAGCTGTTTTTT.

The chain is built from TRBV25-1 and TRBJ1-2; possible D gene TRBD1, 5 bases. CDR3 length: 14 residues. Trimming took 2 bases from V and 7 from J, leaving 14 bases between them. Looked up from germline, CDR1 is MGHDK and CDR2 is SYGVNS. The CDR3 DNA follows: TGTGCCAGCAGTGAAATAGGGGACGGGAGTGGCTACACCTTC. Residues: CASSEIGDGSGYTF.

This clone was seen a single time. This chain connects TRBV5-1 to TRBJ1-2; D possibly corresponds to TRBD1 (6 bases). V lost 2 bases to trimming and J lost 5 bases, with 13 bases between them. The germline CDR1 and CDR2 sequences are SGHRS and YFSETQ. CDR3 length equals 14 residues. This CDR3 is CASSFTGIAYGYTF. As DNA, the CDR3 is TGCGCCAGCAGCTTCACAGGGATCGCGTATGGCTACACCTTC.

As regards this clone: The sample has other DNA sequences that encode this CDR3 too. The chain couples TRBV29-1 to TRBJ2-7; 7 bases line up with TRBD2. CDR1 and CDR2 from the germline V gene are SQVTM and ANQGSEA. V gave up 6 bases and J gave up 1 base; unmatched junction bases: 3. The CDR3 sequence is 12 residues long. In DNA form, the CDR3 reads TGCAGCGTGGGAGGGTTTTCCTACGAGCAGTACTTC. Translated: CSVGGFSYEQYF.

The CDR3 DNA sequence: TGTGCCAGCTCACCAGGGGGGTCGTCGGGCTACACCTTC. This gives the protein CASSPGGSSGYTF. The genes are TRBV18 and TRBJ1-2; possible D gene TRBD1, 5 bases. The germline V and J ends were trimmed by 2 bases and 8 bases, with 12 bases remaining between them. CDR3 length equals 13 residues. Germline V gene data show CDR1 as KGHSH and CDR2 as LQKENI.

The V call is TRBV29-1, the J call TRBJ2-1, with a tentative D call TRBD2 (5 bases). Germline values: CDR1 SQVTM, CDR2 ANQGSEA. The V end was cut by 6 bases, the J end by 2 bases, with 11 bases between. This CDR3 is 13 amino acids long. CDR3 in amino acids: CSVRENTYNEQFF. The DNA of the CDR3 is TGCAGCGTGAGGGAGAACACCTACAATGAGCAGTTCTTC.

This chain joins TRBV6-6 and TRBJ2-3; 10 nucleotides agree with TRBD2. Germline values: CDR1 MNHNY, CDR2 SVGAGI (reference sequence). The CDR3 extends over 16 amino acids. After removal of 0 bases from V and 5 bases from J, the junction contained 5 bases not matched to a gene. The CDR3 spells CASSYSMASGRDTQYF. For the CDR3, the DNA is TGTGCCAGCAGTTACTCGATGGCTAGCGGGAGAGATACGCAGTATTTT.

The rearrangement joins TRBV7-2 to TRBJ2-1; no clear D. The germline CDR1 and CDR2 sequences are SGHTA and FQGNSA. The germline V and J ends were trimmed by 1 base and 7 bases, with 8 bases remaining between them. The CDR3 sequence is 13 residues long. CDR3 DNA sequence: TGTGCCAGCAGCTTAGGGGCGTTAAATGAGCAGTTCTTC. Protein: CASSLGALNEQFF.

This clone was observed a single time. V is TRBV29-1 and J is TRBJ1-2; D possibly corresponds to TRBD1 (5 bases). V was clipped by 3 bases and J by 4 bases, with 6 bases between them. There are 11 residues in the CDR3. Germline CDR1 and CDR2: SQVTM and ANQGSEA. CDR3 sequence: CSVETVYGYTF. The CDR3 nucleotides are TGCAGCGTTGAGACAGTCTATGGCTACACCTTC.

The chain carries TRBV5-1 and TRBJ2-3, with 9 bases aligning to TRBD2. Looked up from germline, CDR1 is SGHRS and CDR2 is YFSETQ. The V segment lost 4 bases and the J segment 9 bases; nucleotides outside the gene matches: 6. This CDR3 is 13 amino acids long. DNA of the CDR3: TGCGCCAGCAGCGGCGATAGCGGGGGAACGCAGTATTTT. Its protein product is CASSGDSGGTQYF.

This rearrangement joins TRBV11-2 to TRBJ2-3, with 11 positions matching TRBD1. With 4 bases clipped from V and 2 bases from J, the junction kept 8 bases outside the gene matches. This CDR3 comprises 17 residues. CDR1 and CDR2 from the germline V gene are SGHAT and FQNNGV. The CDR3 coding sequence is TGTGCCAGCAGCTCAAGGACAGGGGGCGCCCACACAGATACGCAGTATTTT. This translates into CASSSRTGGAHTDTQYF. Supplemented by reference TRBV11-2 and TRBJ2-3, the full variable domain reads EAGVAQSPRYKIIEKRQSVAFWCNPISGHATLYWYQQILGQGPKLLIQFQNNGVVDDSQLPKDRFSAERLKGVDSTLKIQPAKLEDSAVYLCASSSRTGGAHTDTQYFGPGTRLTVL.